Shown below are 18 T cell receptor beta chains from a single sample sequenced in a study of low-dose radiotherapy and immunotherapy resistance in tumors. TRAV- and TRBV-specific primers, spanning alpha and beta chains, primed first-strand cDNA. A roughly 19-cycle PCR with a constant-region primer and V-primer adapter amplified TCRs. In TCRdb, the reads were re-called with MiXCR into one record per CDR3 protein. The sample consists of 75,000 to 95,000 distinct CDR3 sequences, about 20% of them appearing once. Time point described: after trial treatment. Treatment here: LDRT plus nivolumab, ipilimumab, low-dose cyclophosphamide and aspirin (RACIN trial). Specimen: PBMCs, collected after low-dose radiotherapy plus immunotherapy. These receptors were taken from a female donor with ovarian cancer.

The J gene is TRBJ2-7, the V gene TRBV7-9, with D possibly TRBD1 on 6 matching bases. The germline V gene encodes CDR1 SEHNR and CDR2 FQNEAQ (reference sequence). Trimming took off 3 bases at V and 3 bases at J, with 6 bases between the two ends. This CDR3 contains 12 residues. The CDR3 sequence: CASSLTGYEQYF. The CDR3 DNA reads as TGTGCCAGCAGCTTGACAGGCTACGAGCAGTACTTC.

In this sample, this clonotype turned up many times. The V gene is TRBV4-1, the J gene TRBJ2-1; the D gene is possibly TRBD2 (6 bases). CDR3 length: 13 amino acids. V lost 6 bases and J 9 bases, leaving 15 bases between the germline ends. Germline assignment: CDR1 MGHRA and CDR2 YSYEKL. CDR3 amino acids: CASSFRRGPEQFF. In DNA form, the CDR3 reads TGCGCCAGCAGTTTCAGGAGGGGTCCTGAGCAGTTCTTC.

This clonotype showed up many times. The chain carries TRBV12-3 or TRBV12-4 and TRBJ1-1; D is undetermined. CDR3 length equals 15 residues. The V end lost 2 bases, the J end lost 1 base, and 11 bases lay between the germline ends. The CDR3 DNA sequence: TGTGCCAGCAGTTTAAGGAGACCTCAGAACACTGAAGCTTTCTTT. Encoded protein: CASSLRRPQNTEAFF.

In this sample, this clonotype turned up many times. The chain has TRBV24-1 and TRBJ2-2, with D unresolved. The germline V and J ends were trimmed by 6 bases and 5 bases, with 12 bases remaining between them. This CDR3 is built from 14 residues. Germline loops: CDR1 KGHDR, CDR2 SFDVKD. The CDR3 spells CATSSHISTGELFF. Written as DNA, the CDR3 is TGTGCCACCAGTTCTCACATATCAACCGGGGAGCTGTTTTTT.

This clonotype was observed at least ten times. DNA for the CDR3: TGCGCCAGCAGCTTGGAGGGGTGGAACACTGAAGCTTTCTTT. This gives the protein CASSLEGWNTEAFF. J is TRBJ1-1 and V is TRBV5-1, with D possibly TRBD1 on 5 matching bases. Trimming took 0 bases from V and 1 from J, leaving 7 bases between them. From germline, CDR1 is SGHRS and CDR2 YFSETQ. CDR3 length: 14 amino acids.

This clonotype was recorded at least ten times. This chain links TRBV19 with TRBJ2-1; 7 nucleotides align to TRBD2. Germline V gives CDR1 LNHDA, CDR2 SQIVND (reference sequence). V shed 3 bases, J shed 8 bases, and the junction held 13 bases outside the gene matches. There are 16 residues in the CDR3. DNA for the CDR3: TGTGCCAGTAGTATTGGGTCGGGCGGGAGTCTGGATGAGCAGTTCTTC. This sequence encodes CASSIGSGGSLDEQFF.

This clonotype was counted at least ten times. The chain combines TRBV7-9 with TRBJ2-5; D not resolved. The germline V gene encodes CDR1 SEHNR and CDR2 FQNEAQ (reference sequence). The CDR3 is 13 amino acids. The germline V and J ends were trimmed by 3 bases and 1 base, with 6 bases remaining between them. CDR3 region: CASSFGSQETQYF. The CDR3 DNA is TGTGCCAGCAGCTTTGGCAGCCAAGAGACCCAGTACTTC.

The sample holds many counts of this clonotype. The chain uses TRBV7-9 and TRBJ2-1, with D tentatively TRBD1 or TRBD2 (5 bases each). The CDR3 runs to 16 residues. Germline V gene lookup returns CDR1 SEHNR and CDR2 FQNEAQ (reference sequence). V lost 5 bases to trimming and J lost 4 bases, with 18 bases between them. The CDR3 DNA reads TGTGCCAGCAGCCAGCCGAGGGGCGGCGCTTACAATGAGCAGTTCTTC. Amino acid sequence: CASSQPRGGAYNEQFF.

This clonotype was observed once. Possible read error: a much larger clone is one base away. The chain is built from TRBV4-2 and TRBJ2-2; 13 bases agree with TRBD2. Germline V gene data show CDR1 as LGHNA and CDR2 as YNFKEQ. This CDR3 contains 16 residues. The CDR3 is CANSQVLAGGLGELFF. The CDR3 region has the DNA TGTGCCAACAGCCAAGTACTAGCGGGGGGGCTCGGGGAGCTGTTTTTT.

There are many counts of this clonotype. The V call is TRBV7-9, the J call TRBJ1-2, with D unresolved. The CDR3 contains 12 residues. Germline-derived CDR1 and CDR2 are SEHNR and FQNEAQ (reference sequence). V lost 4 bases to trimming and J lost 7 bases, with 10 bases between them. CDR3 residues: CASSSNGPGYTF. The CDR3 nucleotides are TGTGCCAGCAGCTCCAACGGTCCTGGCTACACCTTC.

The sample holds many counts of this clonotype. This sequence joins TRBV5-6 and TRBJ2-3, with D maybe TRBD1 (5 bases). Germline lookup yields CDR1 SGHDT and CDR2 YYEEEE. V lost 1 base to trimming and J lost 4 bases, with 13 bases between them. The CDR3 covers 15 residues. The CDR3 sequence is CASSLYGAAADTQYF. For the CDR3, the DNA is TGTGCCAGCAGCTTGTATGGGGCGGCCGCAGATACGCAGTATTTT.

This clonotype occurred many times. The chain has TRBV5-6 and TRBJ2-5; D might be TRBD1 (6 bases). V was shortened by 0 bases and J by 0 bases, with 6 bases between the two germline ends. The V gene's germline CDR1 is SGHDT and CDR2 YYEEEE. This CDR3 has 14 residues. The CDR3 here is CASSLGTDQETQYF. The CDR3 DNA sequence: TGTGCCAGCAGCTTGGGGACAGACCAAGAGACCCAGTACTTC.

In its sample, this clonotype was seen many times. This sequence joins TRBV12-3 or TRBV12-4 and TRBJ1-2; D call uncertain. The CDR3 is made up of 14 amino acids. V lost 8 bases and J lost 3, with 16 bases in between. The CDR3 DNA is TGTGCCAGCTCCCAGGCTCCATTATACTATGGCTACACCTTC. Its translation: CASSQAPLYYGYTF.

This clonotype was recorded only once. A far larger clone is only one base removed, so a read error is likely. The chain carries TRBV20-1 and TRBJ2-7; D unresolved. Between the trimmed V and J ends, which lost 2 bases and 7 bases, there was a span of 9 bases. Germline lookup yields CDR1 DFQATT and CDR2 SNEGSKA (reference sequence). The CDR3 sequence is 11 residues long. This CDR3 reads CSARSWSEQYF. CDR3 coding DNA: TGCAGTGCTAGAAGTTGGAGTGAGCAGTACTTC.

This clonotype was observed a few times. The chain joins TRBV20-1 to TRBJ2-1; a possible D gene is TRBD2 (5 bases). Germline-derived CDR1 and CDR2 are DFQATT and SNEGSKA (reference sequence). Trimming took 3 bases from V and 1 from J, leaving 16 bases between them. The CDR3 contains 16 residues. CDR3 DNA sequence: TGCAGTGCTAGCCCCCTCGAAGGGAGATCCTACAATGAGCAGTTCTTC. Encoded protein: CSASPLEGRSYNEQFF.

This clonotype was counted ten times or more. This sequence joins TRBV4-2 and TRBJ2-2, with D perhaps matching TRBD1 (7 bases). V was shortened by 4 bases and J by 2 bases, with 17 bases between the two germline ends. This CDR3 has 17 residues. Per the germline V gene, CDR1 is LGHNA and CDR2 is YNFKEQ. The DNA of the CDR3 is TGTGCCAGCAGCCGACTCGGAGGGGGCCGAAACACCGGGGAGCTGTTTTTT. It is translated as CASSRLGGGRNTGELFF.

In this sample, this clonotype turned up many times. The V gene is TRBV10-1, the J gene TRBJ2-1, with 9 bases identical to TRBD2. CDR3 size: 19 residues. V dropped 1 base and J dropped 7; count of bases not matched to a gene: 17. Germline V CDR1 and CDR2: WNHNN, SYGVQD (reference sequence). CDR3 nucleotide sequence: TGCGCCAGCAGTGAGTTATCCTCCGCGTATAGCGGGGGTTCTAATGAGCAGTTCTTC. This encodes CASSELSSAYSGGSNEQFF.

This clonotype appeared many times. The chain recombines TRBV5-1 with TRBJ1-1; D is ambiguous. V lost 4 bases and J lost 11, with 21 bases in between. Germline lookup yields CDR1 SGHRS and CDR2 YFSETQ. The CDR3 has 14 amino acids. CDR3 coding DNA: TGCGCCAGCAGCCCGGTGCCGGGCACTCGGTTGGCTTTCTTT. Amino acids: CASSPVPGTRLAFF.